The rows below give T cell receptor beta chains drawn from one sample of a study of radiotherapy plus CTLA-4 blockade in lung cancer. Some clones are missing from TCRdb's copy, which holds only in-frame ones; the method was immunoSEQ multiplex PCR. The sample has about 45,000 clones; about three quarters are singletons. Sequenced material: peripheral blood, taken from a patient treated with radiotherapy plus ipilimumab. The receptor set was obtained from a human donor with non-small cell lung cancer who had a complete response to radiotherapy plus ipilimumab. Both conserved end residues are part of each CDR3. D genes are given only for firm matches. Size is stated for part of the rows, as once, few or many counts, or as a class when the clone is expanded.

d_gene: TRBD1
abundance: -
v_gene: TRBV7-2
j_gene: TRBJ1-1
CDR3nt: TGTGCCAGCAGCTTCAAGACAGGGGCCACTGAAGCTTTCTTT
CDR3aa: CASSFKTGATEAFF

d_gene: TRBD2
abundance: -
v_gene: TRBV7-3
j_gene: TRBJ2-2
CDR3nt: TGTGCCAGCAGCTTGGGACTAGCGGGCACCGGGGAGCTGTTTTTT
CDR3aa: CASSLGLAGTGELFF

d_gene: TRBD2
abundance: few
v_gene: TRBV2
j_gene: TRBJ2-5
CDR3nt: TGTGCCAGCAAGCGGGAGGGAGGTCGAGAGACCCAGTACTTC
CDR3aa: CASKREGGRETQYF

d_gene: -
abundance: -
v_gene: TRBV6-5
j_gene: TRBJ2-5
CDR3nt: TGTGCCAGCAGTTACTCGTTTCGGCAGTACTTC
CDR3aa: CASSYSFRQYF

d_gene: TRBD1
abundance: -
v_gene: TRBV9
j_gene: TRBJ1-2
CDR3nt: TGTGCCAGCAGCGTAGCTCTCGGGGGGACAGGGTATGGCTACACCTTC
CDR3aa: CASSVALGGTGYGYTF

d_gene: -
abundance: -
v_gene: TRBV28
j_gene: TRBJ2-7
CDR3nt: TGTGCCAGCAGCGTTACACAGGGTCCGCTAGCCGAGCAGTACTTC
CDR3aa: CASSVTQGPLAEQYF

d_gene: TRBD1
abundance: -
v_gene: TRBV9
j_gene: TRBJ1-3
CDR3nt: TGTGCCAGCAGCGAGACAGGGGGCGAGCCTGGAAACACCATATATTTT
CDR3aa: CASSETGGEPGNTIYF

d_gene: -
abundance: -
v_gene: TRBV30
j_gene: TRBJ2-3
CDR3nt: TGTGCCTGGAACATGAAGGGGCATGGCACAGATACGCAGTATTTT
CDR3aa: CAWNMKGHGTDTQYF

d_gene: TRBD1
abundance: once
v_gene: TRBV19
j_gene: TRBJ1-2
CDR3nt: TGTGCCAGTAGTGTATGGGGACAGGAAAACTATGGCTACACCTTC
CDR3aa: CASSVWGQENYGYTF

d_gene: TRBD1
abundance: once
v_gene: TRBV14
j_gene: TRBJ2-7
CDR3nt: TGTGCCAGCAGCCTAGGGAATTCACCGGGACAGGGAGTTCCCTACGAGCAGTACTTC
CDR3aa: CASSLGNSPGQGVPYEQYF

d_gene: TRBD2
abundance: -
v_gene: TRBV2
j_gene: TRBJ2-1
CDR3nt: TGTGCCAGCAGCGACGGACTAGCCGACAATGAGCAGTTCTTC
CDR3aa: CASSDGLADNEQFF